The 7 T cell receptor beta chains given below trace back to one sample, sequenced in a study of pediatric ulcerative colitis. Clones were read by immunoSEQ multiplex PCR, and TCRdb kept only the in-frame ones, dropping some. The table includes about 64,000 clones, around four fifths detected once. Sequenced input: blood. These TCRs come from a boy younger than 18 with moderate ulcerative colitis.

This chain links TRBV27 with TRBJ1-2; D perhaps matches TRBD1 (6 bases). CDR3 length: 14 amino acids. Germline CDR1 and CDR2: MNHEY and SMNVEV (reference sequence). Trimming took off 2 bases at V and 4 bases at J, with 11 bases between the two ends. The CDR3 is CASSLMGQGYGYTF. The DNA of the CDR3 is TGTGCCAGCAGTTTAATGGGACAAGGCTATGGCTACACCTTC.

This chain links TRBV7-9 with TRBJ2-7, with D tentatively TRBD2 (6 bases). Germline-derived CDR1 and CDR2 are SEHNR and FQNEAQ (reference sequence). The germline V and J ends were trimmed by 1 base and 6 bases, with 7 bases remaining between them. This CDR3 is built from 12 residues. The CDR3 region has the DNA TGTGCCAGCAGCTTAGGGAGGGGCGAGCAGTACTTC. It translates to CASSLGRGEQYF.

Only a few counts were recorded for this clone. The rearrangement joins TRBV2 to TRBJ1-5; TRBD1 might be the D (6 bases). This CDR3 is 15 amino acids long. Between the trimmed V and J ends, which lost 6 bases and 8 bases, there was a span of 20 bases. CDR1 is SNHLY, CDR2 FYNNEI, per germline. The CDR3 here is CASRTDSLGFEPQHF. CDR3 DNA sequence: TGTGCCAGCAGGACGGACAGCCTGGGTTTTGAGCCCCAGCATTTT.

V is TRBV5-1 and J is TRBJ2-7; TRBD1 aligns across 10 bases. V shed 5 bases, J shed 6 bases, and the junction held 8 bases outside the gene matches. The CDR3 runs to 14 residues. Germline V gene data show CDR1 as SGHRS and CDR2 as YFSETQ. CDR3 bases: TGCGCCAGCAGTTCCGGGACAGGGGTTGGCGAGCAGTACTTC. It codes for CASSSGTGVGEQYF.

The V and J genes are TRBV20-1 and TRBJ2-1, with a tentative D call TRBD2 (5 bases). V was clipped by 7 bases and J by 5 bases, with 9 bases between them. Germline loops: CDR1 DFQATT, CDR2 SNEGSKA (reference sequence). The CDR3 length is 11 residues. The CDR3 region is CSGGPHNEQFF. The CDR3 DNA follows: TGCAGTGGAGGGCCTCACAATGAGCAGTTCTTC.

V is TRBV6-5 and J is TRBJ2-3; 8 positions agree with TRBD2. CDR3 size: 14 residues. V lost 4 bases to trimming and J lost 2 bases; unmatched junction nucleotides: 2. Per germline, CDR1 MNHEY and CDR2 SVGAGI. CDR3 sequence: CASSLGLATDTQYF. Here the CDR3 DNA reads TGTGCCAGCAGTTTAGGACTAGCCACAGATACGCAGTATTTT.

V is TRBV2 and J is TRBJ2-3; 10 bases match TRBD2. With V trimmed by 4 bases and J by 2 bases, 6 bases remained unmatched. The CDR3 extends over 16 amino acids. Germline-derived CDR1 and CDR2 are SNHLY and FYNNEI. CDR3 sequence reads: CASSGWTSGDTDTQYF. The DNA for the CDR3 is TGTGCCAGCAGTGGCTGGACTAGCGGAGACACAGATACGCAGTATTTT.